Following are 28 T cell receptor beta chains from one sample sequenced in a study of T cell repertoires in cytomegalovirus infection. Via MiXCR, TCRdb re-called the reads, giving one row per CDR3 protein. The sample contains some 400,000 distinct CDR3 sequences, 15% to 20% of which appear only once. Sequences were obtained from PBMCs. These receptors were taken from a human donor in good health (CMV status not recorded). Some clones in this sample may be carry-over from other donors' samples.

The chain recombines TRBV4-3 with TRBJ1-3; 7 nucleotides align to TRBD1. Germline CDR1 reads LGHNA; CDR2 reads YSLEER. The CDR3 is 19 amino acids. After removal of 1 base from V and 0 bases from J, the junction contained 12 bases not matched to a gene. DNA for the CDR3: TGCGCCAGCAGCCAAGGAGGGGGCCGACGGGGCAGCTCTGGAAACACCATATATTTT. It yields the protein CASSQGGGRRGSSGNTIYF.

This clonotype was detected ten times or more. CDR3 nucleotide sequence: TGTGCCAGCAGCCCCCGATGGACTAGCGGGAGGGTGGATACGCAGTATTTT. This sequence encodes CASSPRWTSGRVDTQYF. The chain employs TRBV7-9 and TRBJ2-3; TRBD2 matches at 15 bases. The CDR3 extends over 17 amino acids. Trimming removed 5 bases from V and 6 bases from J; junction bases left unmatched: 9. The germline gives CDR1 SEHNR, CDR2 FQNEAQ (reference sequence).

This clonotype was recorded at least ten times. J is TRBJ2-7 and V is TRBV7-6, with D unresolved. V was pared by 5 bases and J by 6 bases, with 11 bases between. Germline loops: CDR1 SGHVS, CDR2 FNYEAQ. The CDR3 sequence is 12 residues long. The CDR3 DNA reads TGTGCCAGCAGCGCCCAGGCTTCCGAGCAGTACTTC. This codes for CASSAQASEQYF. Based on the CDR3 plus reference TRBV7-6 and TRBJ2-7, the full variable domain is GAGVSQSPRYKVTKRGQDVALRCDPISGHVSLYWYRQALGQGPEFLTYFNYEAQQDKSGLPNDRFSAERPEGSISTLTIQRTEQRDSAMYRCASSAQASEQYFGPGTRLTVT.

This clonotype was counted many times. V is TRBV7-9 and J is TRBJ1-6; TRBD1 might be the D (6 bases). The ends were cut back, 5 bases at V and 10 bases at J, with 24 bases in the middle. Germline V CDR1 and CDR2: SEHNR, FQNEAQ (reference sequence). There are 17 residues in the CDR3. The DNA for the CDR3 is TGTGCCAGCAGCCGCTTCGGGGGGGGCTTGGCGCGGTCACCCCTCCACTTT. Residues: CASSRFGGGLARSPLHF. Full variable domain (rest looked up from reference TRBV7-9 and TRBJ1-6): DTGVSQNPRHKITKRGQNVTFRCDPISEHNRLYWYRQTLGQGPEFLTYFQNEAQLEKSRLLSDRFSAERPKGSFSTLEIQRTEQGDSAMYLCASSRFGGGLARSPLHFGNGTRLTVT.

The genes are TRBV20-1 and TRBJ2-7; D possibly uses TRBD1 or TRBD2 (5 bases each). Trimming pared 0 bases from V and 2 bases from J, leaving 8 bases between. The CDR3 is 13 residues long. CDR1 and CDR2 (germline): DFQATT, SNEGSKA (reference sequence). The CDR3 is CSAREGVPYEQYF. In nucleotides, the CDR3 is TGCAGTGCTAGAGAGGGGGTCCCCTACGAGCAGTACTTC.

This clonotype was seen more than once but under ten times. This sequence joins TRBV12-3 or TRBV12-4 and TRBJ1-5; perhaps TRBD1 as D (6 bases). V was trimmed by 6 bases and J by 5 bases, leaving 14 bases between them. This CDR3 region has 14 residues. CDR3: CASSLGQMYQPQHF. The CDR3 bases are TGTGCCAGCAGCCTCGGACAGATGTATCAGCCCCAGCATTTT.

V gene TRBV24-1 combines with J gene TRBJ2-3; the match to TRBD2 covers 7 bases. Germline trimming cut 3 bases from V and 3 bases from J; bases unmatched to any gene: 8. The CDR3 spans 16 residues. Germline V gene sequence: CDR1 KGHDR, CDR2 SFDVKD. The CDR3 nucleotides are TGTGCCACCAGTGATCCAAGCGGGATGTATACAGATACGCAGTATTTT. This codes for CATSDPSGMYTDTQYF.

This clonotype showed up just a few times. One end of the junction varies from germline; a read error may be responsible. The chain couples TRBV4-1 to TRBJ2-5; D may be TRBD1 or TRBD2 (7 bases each). The CDR3 spans 15 residues. The V gene's germline CDR1 is MGHRA and CDR2 YSYEKL. In nucleotides, the CDR3 is TGCGCCAGCACCCAAGGGGGGGGACAGCAAGAGACCCAGTACTTC. Translating it yields CASTQGGGQQETQYF.

Concerning this clonotype itself: This sequence may be a read error, since a much larger clone differs from it by one base. This sequence joins TRBV6-1 and TRBJ1-3; D might be TRBD1 (5 bases). The V end lost 8 bases, the J end lost 0 bases, and 14 bases lay between the germline ends. CDR3 length: 15 amino acids. Germline CDR1 reads MNHNS; CDR2 reads SASEGT. This CDR3 is CASRGSLGSGNTIYF. The DNA for the CDR3 is TGTGCCAGCCGGGGCAGCTTAGGCTCTGGAAACACCATATATTTT.

This clonotype was detected only a few times. This rearrangement joins TRBV5-6 to TRBJ2-1; D not certain. Trimming removed 2 bases from V and 5 bases from J, with 11 bases in between. Germline CDR1 SGHDT, CDR2 YYEEEE. This CDR3 region has 14 residues. The CDR3 protein is CASSFPSGHNEQFF. As DNA, the CDR3 is TGTGCCAGCAGCTTCCCTAGTGGGCACAATGAGCAGTTCTTC.

In this sample, this clonotype turned up many times. This chain joins TRBV5-1 and TRBJ2-5; D unclear. This CDR3 is 12 amino acids long. Germline V lookup: CDR1 SGHRS, CDR2 YFSETQ. V was clipped by 0 bases and J by 5 bases, with 5 bases between them. The CDR3 nucleotides read TGCGCCAGCAGCTTGGAGGCGGAGACCCAGTACTTC. This encodes CASSLEAETQYF.

This clonotype was found many times. The V and J genes are TRBV6-2 or TRBV6-3 and TRBJ2-3, with TRBD1 as a possible D gene (5 bases). The CDR3 runs to 14 residues. The germline V gene encodes CDR1 MNHEY and CDR2 SVGEGT. V dropped 6 bases and J dropped 2 bases, with 12 bases sitting between them. The CDR3 spells CASSHQGHTDTQYF. The CDR3 nucleotides are TGTGCCAGCAGCCACCAGGGCCACACAGATACGCAGTATTTT.

The rearrangement links TRBV7-2 to TRBJ2-1; 11 bases map to TRBD2. CDR1 is SGHTA and CDR2 is FQGNSA in the germline V gene. CDR3 size: 16 residues. V was pared by 5 bases and J by 9 bases, with 12 bases of the junction left unmatched. This CDR3 is CASSPKLAGGLSEQFF. CDR3 bases: TGTGCCAGCAGCCCCAAGTTAGCGGGAGGGCTGAGTGAGCAGTTCTTC.

This clonotype was seen ten or more times. The rearrangement uses TRBV7-2 and TRBJ2-7; D is perhaps TRBD2 (6 bases). The V end was cut by 1 base, the J end by 6 bases, with 16 bases between. Germline CDR1 SGHTA, CDR2 FQGNSA. The CDR3 contains 15 residues. In nucleotides, the CDR3 is TGTGCCAGCAGCTTAGTACCCGGGGGTCTAGGCGAGCAGTACTTC. This translates into CASSLVPGGLGEQYF.

The chain employs TRBV20-1 and TRBJ2-7; the D is unclear. CDR1 is DFQATT and CDR2 is SNEGSKA in the germline V gene (reference sequence). The CDR3 is 15 residues long. Deletions cut 7 bases from V and 0 bases from J, with 19 bases between. For the CDR3, the DNA is TGCAGTGGAGCCCCCCATGGTCCGAACTCCTACGAGCAGTACTTC. Translation: CSGAPHGPNSYEQYF.

The gene calls are TRBV20-1 and TRBJ2-1, with TRBD2 identical over 9 bases. J gave up 6 bases and V 1 base, and 4 bases lay outside the gene matches. The CDR3 runs 14 residues. Per the germline V gene, CDR1 is DFQATT and CDR2 is SNEGSKA (reference sequence). CDR3 sequence reads: CSARGAGGINEQFF. The CDR3, as DNA: TGCAGTGCTAGAGGGGCGGGAGGGATCAATGAGCAGTTCTTC.

The rearrangement uses TRBV7-9 and TRBJ2-2, with no clear D. The V gene lost 7 bases and the J gene lost 3 bases, with 9 bases spanning the gap. Germline CDR1 reads SEHNR; CDR2 reads FQNEAQ (reference sequence). The CDR3 is made up of 13 amino acids. CDR3: CASKAEYTGELFF. CDR3 DNA sequence: TGTGCCAGCAAGGCAGAGTACACCGGGGAGCTGTTTTTT.

This clonotype was counted many times. The CDR3 DNA reads as TGTGCCAGCAGCGGAGTGGGGGGCGCGGCGCTCCGAGAGACCCAGTACTTC. The encoded protein is CASSGVGGAALRETQYF. V gene TRBV7-6 combines with J gene TRBJ2-5; D may match TRBD1 or TRBD2 (6 bases each). V dropped 5 bases and J dropped 4 bases, with 23 bases sitting between them. Looked up from germline, CDR1 is SGHVS and CDR2 is FNYEAQ. The CDR3 runs to 17 residues.

This clonotype appeared a few times. The chain combines TRBV7-6 with TRBJ2-5; 10 positions agree with TRBD1. The V segment lost 5 bases and the J segment 7 bases; nucleotides outside the gene matches: 7. The CDR3 runs to 14 residues. Germline V lookup: CDR1 SGHVS, CDR2 FNYEAQ. The chain's CDR3 is CASSPLDRGGTQYF. The CDR3 region has the DNA TGTGCCAGCAGCCCGCTGGACAGGGGGGGGACCCAGTACTTC.

The chain employs TRBV2 and TRBJ2-5, with 13 bases matching TRBD2. This CDR3 contains 19 residues. The V and J ends lost 4 bases and 1 base, in that order; junction bases with no gene match: 12. CDR1 is SNHLY, CDR2 FYNNEI, per germline. The CDR3 spells CASSVTGTSGTPLQETQYF. The CDR3 region has the DNA TGTGCCAGCAGTGTGACCGGGACTAGCGGGACCCCCCTCCAAGAGACCCAGTACTTC.

This clonotype was detected only a few times. The CDR3 is CASSLGALTEAFF. The CDR3 DNA is TGTGCCAGCAGCTTAGGGGCCCTCACTGAAGCTTTCTTT. The chain uses TRBV7-9 and TRBJ1-1; D gene uncertain. The CDR3 totals 13 residues. Trimming took 1 base from V and 4 from J, leaving 7 bases between them. In germline, CDR1 is SEHNR, CDR2 FQNEAQ (reference sequence).

This clonotype was picked up many times. J is TRBJ2-5 and V is TRBV6-1, with TRBD2 matching over 11 bases. The J segment lost 4 bases and the V segment lost 6 bases, leaving 10 bases of the junction unmatched. The CDR3 runs to 16 residues. Germline lookup yields CDR1 MNHNS and CDR2 SASEGT. For the CDR3, the DNA is TGTGCCAGCAGACAAATAGCGGGAGGGCGAGGAGAGACCCAGTACTTC. Its protein is CASRQIAGGRGETQYF.

This clonotype has at least ten counts. The chain recombines TRBV7-2 with TRBJ2-4; D uncertain. Trimming shortened V by 1 base and J by 3 bases, and 10 bases separated the two germline ends. The germline V gene encodes CDR1 SGHTA and CDR2 FQGNSA. This CDR3 has 15 amino acids. CDR3 sequence: CASSLEGYGKNIQYF. The CDR3 nucleotides read TGTGCCAGCAGCTTAGAAGGGTATGGCAAAAACATTCAGTACTTC.

This clonotype was seen a handful of times. This rearrangement joins TRBV2 to TRBJ2-3; TRBD2 is a possible D gene (5 bases). V gave up 11 bases and J gave up 4 bases, with 10 bases separating them. This CDR3 spans 11 amino acids. CDR1 is SNHLY and CDR2 is FYNNEI in the germline V gene. The CDR3 region has the DNA TGTGCCTGCGATAGCGCAGATACGCAGTATTTT. It encodes CACDSADTQYF. The whole variable domain, remainder taken from reference TRBV2 and TRBJ2-3, is EPEVTQTPSHQVTQMGQEVILRCVPISNHLYFYWYRQILGQKVEFLVSFYNNEISEKSEIFDDQFSVERPDGSNFTLKIRSTKLEDSAMYFCACDSADTQYFGPGTRLTVL.

The chain couples TRBV7-9 to TRBJ2-7; either TRBD1 or TRBD2 may fit D (5 bases each). CDR3 size: 15 residues. Germline V gene data show CDR1 as SEHNR and CDR2 as FQNEAQ (reference sequence). V lost 6 bases and J lost 0, with 15 bases in between. The CDR3 region has the DNA TGTGCCAGCAGTCGTTCCGGGACGGACTCCTACGAGCAGTACTTC. It yields the protein CASSRSGTDSYEQYF.

This rearrangement joins TRBV11-2 to TRBJ1-4; TRBD1 matches at 7 bases. In germline, CDR1 is SGHAT, CDR2 FQNNGV. The CDR3 is 15 amino acids. The trim removed 5 bases at V and 8 bases at J, leaving 11 bases unmatched. The CDR3 DNA is TGTGCCAGCAGCCATGCCGGGACAGCCTACGAAAAACTGTTTTTT. Translating it yields CASSHAGTAYEKLFF. Full variable domain (rest looked up from reference TRBV11-2 and TRBJ1-4): EAGVAQSPRYKIIEKRQSVAFWCNPISGHATLYWYQQILGQGPKLLIQFQNNGVVDDSQLPKDRFSAERLKGVDSTLKIQPAKLEDSAVYLCASSHAGTAYEKLFFGSGTQLSVL.

The V call is TRBV14, the J call TRBJ1-1, with D uncertain. Trimming took 2 bases from V and 8 from J, leaving 12 bases between them. CDR1 is SGHDN and CDR2 is FVKESK in the germline V gene. The CDR3 runs 13 residues. The CDR3, as DNA: TGTGCCAGCAGCCAAATAATATCGGGAGAAGCTTTCTTT. It translates to CASSQIISGEAFF.

As for this clonotype: In this CDR3 the conserved last residue, phenylalanine or tryptophan, is missing, so a read error is likely. The CDR3 DNA reads TGCGCCAGCAGCCAAGGTACCCAAAGGTTAAACAATGAGCAGTTCATC. Translated, it gives CASSQGTQRLNNEQFI. This sequence joins TRBV4-1 and TRBJ2-1; the D is unclear. Germline CDR1 MGHRA, CDR2 YSYEKL. Deletions cut 1 base from V and 5 bases from J, with 15 bases between. The CDR3 covers 16 residues.